The T cell receptor (beta chain) described here comes from a study of brain T cells in children with intractable seizures. Profiled with immunoSEQ multiplex PCR; TCRdb holds only in-frame clones, not every one. The profile shows under 150,000 clones, 94% of them singletons. The sequenced cases were selected for having the highest brain T cell transcript signatures. At least one anti-epileptic drug was given before surgery. As regards this clone: Its target is not known.

Study-level points and caveats: Pre-surgery blood may have been undersampled, hiding some clones.

Per germline, CDR1 MNHEY and CDR2 SVGAGI. V lost 6 bases and J 0 bases, leaving 15 bases between the germline ends. This CDR3 is 15 amino acids long. This receptor was taken from a boy under two years old with hemimegalencephaly and intractable seizures. Specimen: peripheral blood, collected at surgery. The V gene is TRBV6-5, the J gene TRBJ2-7, with D perhaps matching TRBD1 or TRBD2 (5 bases each). The CDR3 DNA is TGTGCCAGCAGAAAACCCGGGACGAGCTCCTACGAGCAGTACTTC. Residues: CASRKPGTSSYEQYF.